One and the same sample provided the 28 T cell receptor beta chains below, sequenced in a study of PD-L1 blockade in urothelial cancer. The repertoire was sequenced with immunoSEQ multiplex PCR; TCRdb's copy has only in-frame clones and lacks some. The data contain tens of thousands of clones, around nine tenths of them singletons. Sequenced material: PBMCs, taken around atezolizumab (anti-PD-L1) treatment. These receptors were taken from a man in his 60s with urothelial cancer.

The table lists this clone with a few counts. V is TRBV30 and J is TRBJ1-5, with D possibly matching TRBD1 (5 bases). The CDR3 has 15 amino acids. From germline, CDR1 is GTSNPN and CDR2 SVGIG (reference sequence). The V gene lost 5 bases and the J gene lost 0 bases, with 14 bases spanning the gap. CDR3 region: CAWDTGAYSNQPQHF. CDR3 DNA: TGTGCCTGGGATACAGGAGCATATAGCAATCAGCCCCAGCATTTT.

This chain connects TRBV7-2 to TRBJ1-2; 9 nucleotides line up with TRBD1. Germline-derived CDR1 and CDR2 are SGHTA and FQGNSA. The V and J ends lost 6 bases and 8 bases, in that order; junction bases with no gene match: 16. This CDR3 region has 16 residues. The CDR3 region is CASSQTDATGGYGYTF. CDR3 sequence (DNA): TGTGCCAGCAGTCAAACGGACGCGACAGGGGGATACGGCTACACCTTC.

The sample holds one count of this clone. The chain carries TRBV4-2 and TRBJ2-3, with 8 bases identical to TRBD2. The germline V gene has CDR1 LGHNA and CDR2 YNFKEQ. CDR3 size: 16 residues. V lost 4 bases and J lost 5; bases outside the gene matches: 11. The CDR3: CASSLGGSGDKDTQYF. As DNA, the CDR3 is TGTGCCAGCAGCCTAGGGGGTAGCGGGGATAAAGATACGCAGTATTTT.

J is TRBJ1-3 and V is TRBV5-4; a weak D match, TRBD1 (6 bases). Germline loops: CDR1 SGHNT, CDR2 YYREEE (reference sequence). Trimming cost V 4 bases and J 3 bases, with 17 bases left between them. The CDR3 loop spans 16 amino acids. CDR3 coding DNA: TGTGCCAGCAGCACTTACCGGGACAAAATTGGAAACACCATATATTTT. This encodes CASSTYRDKIGNTIYF.

This chain joins TRBV6-6 and TRBJ1-6, with D unclear. Trimming cost V 0 bases and J 7 bases, with 13 bases left between them. The germline gives CDR1 MNHNY, CDR2 SVGAGI (reference sequence). This CDR3 region has 16 residues. The CDR3 protein is CASSYSYRTGNSPLHF. CDR3 nucleotides: TGTGCCAGCAGTTACTCCTATAGGACGGGAAATTCACCCCTCCACTTT.

This chain uses TRBV7-8 with TRBJ2-5; D is ambiguous. Germline V lookup: CDR1 SGHVS, CDR2 FQNEAQ. CDR3 length: 15 amino acids. Trimming pared 1 base from V and 5 bases from J, leaving 14 bases between. CDR3 in DNA: TGTGCCAGCAGCTTAGTTGGTAGCAATGGTGAGACCCAGTACTTC. As protein: CASSLVGSNGETQYF.

The gene calls are TRBV28 and TRBJ1-1; tentative D call: TRBD1 (6 bases). The CDR3 has 14 amino acids. CDR1 and CDR2 from the germline V gene are MDHEN and SYDVKM. V lost 5 bases and J lost 6, with 16 bases in between. The CDR3 sequence: CASSAYRDSPEAFF. Written as DNA, the CDR3 is TGTGCCAGCAGTGCCTACAGGGATTCCCCTGAAGCTTTCTTT.

The chain links TRBV2 to TRBJ2-5, with a tentative D call TRBD2 (6 bases). Trimming took off 5 bases at V and 2 bases at J, with 15 bases between the two ends. CDR1 is SNHLY, CDR2 FYNNEI, per germline. The CDR3 is made up of 15 amino acids. CDR3 nucleotide sequence: TGTGCCAGCAGTCTCGGGCGGGGTACTCAAGAGACCCAGTACTTC. Translating it yields CASSLGRGTQETQYF.

The chain employs TRBV5-4 and TRBJ1-2; 7 nucleotides agree with TRBD1. The V and J ends lost 4 bases and 2 bases, in that order; junction bases with no gene match: 2. Germline V gene data show CDR1 as SGHNT and CDR2 as YYREEE (reference sequence). The CDR3 consists of 13 residues. The CDR3 DNA reads as TGTGCCAGCAGCAGGGGACAGAACTATGGCTACACCTTC. Translated: CASSRGQNYGYTF.

The V call is TRBV6-5, the J call TRBJ1-2; D unclear. Germline V CDR1 and CDR2: MNHEY, SVGAGI. The CDR3 runs to 16 residues. V lost 0 bases and J lost 8, with 19 bases in between. The CDR3 DNA is TGTGCCAGCAGTTACTCGGGCGGGGAGTTTCCAAGAGGCTACACCTTC. The encoded protein is CASSYSGGEFPRGYTF.

The chain links TRBV19 to TRBJ2-6; TRBD1 matches 7 bases. Germline V gene sequence: CDR1 LNHDA, CDR2 SQIVND (reference sequence). V was pared by 5 bases and J by 0 bases, with 4 bases of the junction left unmatched. The CDR3 consists of 16 residues. This chain's CDR3 is CASSVGTDSGANVLTF. The CDR3 region has the DNA TGTGCCAGTAGTGTGGGGACAGACTCTGGGGCCAACGTCCTGACTTTC.

This clone has just one count. The gene calls are TRBV28 and TRBJ2-4; a possible D gene is TRBD2 (7 bases). Trimming took 3 bases from V and 7 from J, leaving 13 bases between them. The CDR3 has 14 residues. Per germline, CDR1 MDHEN and CDR2 SYDVKM. The CDR3 DNA is TGTGCCAGCAGTTTTAACGGGGGGCGTAACATTCAGTACTTC. Protein product: CASSFNGGRNIQYF. Using reference TRBV28 and TRBJ2-4 for the parts outside the CDR3, the full variable domain is DVKVTQSSRYLVKRTGEKVFLECVQDMDHENMFWYRQDPGLGLRLIYFSYDVKMKEKGDIPEGYSVSREKKERFSLILESASTNQTSMYLCASSFNGGRNIQYFGAGTRLSVL.

The chain recombines TRBV4-3 with TRBJ1-6; 7 bases map to TRBD1. Germline values: CDR1 LGHNA, CDR2 YSLEER. J lost 9 bases, V lost 0 bases, and 8 bases had no gene match. There are 16 residues in the CDR3. As DNA, the CDR3 is TGCGCCAGCAGCCAAGAGGCGACAGGGCTGGGTTCACCCCTCCACTTT. Translating it yields CASSQEATGLGSPLHF.

This clone showed up just once. The CDR3 nucleotides are TGTGCCAGCAGTCGGACAGAATCCTATGGCTACACCTTC. This encodes CASSRTESYGYTF. V and J are TRBV5-5 and TRBJ1-2, with D perhaps matching TRBD1 (6 bases). The CDR3 spans 13 residues. The germline V gene has CDR1 SGHKS and CDR2 YYEKEE (reference sequence). V was cut by 5 bases and J by 4 bases, with 12 bases left in between. Full variable domain (outside the CDR3, taken from reference TRBV5-5 and TRBJ1-2): DAGVTQSPTHLIKTRGQQVTLRCSPISGHKSVSWYQQVLGQGPQFIFQYYEKEERGRGNFPDRFSARQFPNYSSELNVNALLLGDSALYLCASSRTESYGYTFGSGTRLTVV.

This clone was seen at least ten times. V gene TRBV10-3 combines with J gene TRBJ2-7; 11 bases align to TRBD1. There are 15 residues in the CDR3. Germline values: CDR1 ENHRY, CDR2 SYGVKD. V dropped 1 base and J dropped 6; count of bases not matched to a gene: 5. The DNA for the CDR3 is TGTGCCATCAGTGAGTATGAGGACAGGGGGCGCGAGCAGTACTTC. Amino acids: CAISEYEDRGREQYF.

CDR3 in amino acids: CASSPRGLTDTQYF. CDR3 nucleotide sequence: TGTGCCAGCAGCCCCAGGGGGCTGACAGATACGCAGTATTTT. The V call is TRBV9, the J call TRBJ2-3; the match to TRBD1 covers 8 bases. From germline, CDR1 is SGDLS and CDR2 YYNGEE. This CDR3 is built from 14 residues. V dropped 4 bases and J dropped 3; count of bases not matched to a gene: 4.

The V gene is TRBV30, the J gene TRBJ2-2; D remains unclear. Germline V gene sequence: CDR1 GTSNPN, CDR2 SVGIG (reference sequence). V was cut by 3 bases and J by 1 base, with 6 bases left in between. This CDR3 region has 13 residues. In DNA form, the CDR3 reads TGTGCCTGGAGCAGACAGAACACCGGGGAGCTGTTTTTT. Amino acid sequence: CAWSRQNTGELFF.

J is TRBJ2-7 and V is TRBV11-2, with TRBD2 matching over 9 bases. This CDR3 is built from 15 residues. Unmatched junction bases numbered 6, after V lost 6 bases and J lost 0 bases. The germline CDR1 and CDR2 sequences are SGHAT and FQNNGV. CDR3 nucleotides: TGTGCCAGCAGTTCTAGCGGGGTCCTCTCCTACGAGCAGTACTTC. Its protein is CASSSSGVLSYEQYF. The full variable domain, its missing parts supplied by reference TRBV11-2 and TRBJ2-7, is EAGVAQSPRYKIIEKRQSVAFWCNPISGHATLYWYQQILGQGPKLLIQFQNNGVVDDSQLPKDRFSAERLKGVDSTLKIQPAKLEDSAVYLCASSSSGVLSYEQYFGPGTRLTVT.

The chain joins TRBV19 to TRBJ1-1, with D perhaps matching TRBD1 (6 bases). V lost 5 bases, J lost 1 base, and 8 bases lay in between. Germline V gene data show CDR1 as LNHDA and CDR2 as SQIVND (reference sequence). The CDR3 spans 13 residues. In nucleotides, the CDR3 is TGTGCCAGTAGTGCACAGGGGAACACTGAAGCTTTCTTT. It translates to CASSAQGNTEAFF.

The CDR3 sequence: CASSQDVNFGIVTDTQYF. Written as DNA, the CDR3 is TGTGCCAGCAGCCAAGATGTCAACTTCGGGATAGTTACAGATACGCAGTATTTT. V gene TRBV4-2 combines with J gene TRBJ2-3, with TRBD2 as a possible D gene (5 bases). V lost 0 bases, J lost 3 bases, and 19 bases lay in between. Germline-derived CDR1 and CDR2 are LGHNA and YNFKEQ. The CDR3 has 18 amino acids.

This clone was recorded once. The chain links TRBV7-3 to TRBJ2-2; 7 bases line up with TRBD2. The CDR3 has 15 amino acids. CDR1 SGHTA and CDR2 FQGTGA come from the germline V gene. With 2 bases clipped from V and 3 bases from J, the junction kept 3 bases outside the gene matches. CDR3 sequence: CASSLLGGDTGELFF. In nucleotides, the CDR3 is TGTGCCAGCAGCTTATTGGGGGGGGACACCGGGGAGCTGTTTTTT.

The genes are TRBV10-1 and TRBJ2-1; TRBD2 matches 12 bases. This CDR3 region has 15 residues. Germline CDR1 and CDR2: WNHNN and SYGVQD (reference sequence). Losses at the gene ends were 6 bases for V and 6 bases for J; bases not matched to a gene: 6. CDR3 DNA: TGCGCCAGCAGCGCTAGCGGGGGGGCGGTCAATGAGCAGTTCTTC. It yields the protein CASSASGGAVNEQFF.

The V call is TRBV5-1, the J call TRBJ1-4, with D perhaps TRBD1 (5 bases). Germline values: CDR1 SGHRS, CDR2 YFSETQ. This CDR3 region has 15 residues. V was pared by 1 base and J by 5 bases, with 12 bases between. CDR3 sequence (DNA): TGCGCCAGCAGCTTGAGTCAGGGTTACAATGAAAAACTGTTTTTT. It translates to CASSLSQGYNEKLFF. Filled out from reference TRBV5-1 and TRBJ1-4, the complete variable domain reads KAGVTQTPRYLIKTRGQQVTLSCSPISGHRSVSWYQQTPGQGLQFLFEYFSETQRNKGNFPGRFSGRQFSNSRSEMNVSTLELGDSALYLCASSLSQGYNEKLFFGSGTQLSVL.

The V call is TRBV6-6, the J call TRBJ1-5, with 7 bases fitting TRBD1. Germline V lookup: CDR1 MNHNY, CDR2 SVGAGI (reference sequence). This CDR3 has 16 residues. The junction had 8 bases not matched to a gene; V was cut back by 2 bases and J by 4 bases. The CDR3 bases are TGTGCCAGCAGTTACCCCGGACAGGTTTTTAATCAGCCCCAGCATTTT. Its translation is CASSYPGQVFNQPQHF.

The rearrangement links TRBV7-2 to TRBJ2-4, with 8 bases lining up with TRBD2. Germline V gene sequence: CDR1 SGHTA, CDR2 FQGNSA. Unmatched junction bases numbered 5, after V lost 1 base and J lost 0 bases. The CDR3 is made up of 17 amino acids. For the CDR3, the DNA is TGTGCCAGCAGCTTAGTAGCGGGGATCATAGCCAAAAACATTCAGTACTTC. As protein: CASSLVAGIIAKNIQYF.

This chain joins TRBV2 and TRBJ1-5, with a possible D match to TRBD1 (5 bases). Germline CDR1 is SNHLY and CDR2 is FYNNEI. The CDR3 contains 14 residues. V was pared by 7 bases and J by 5 bases, with 15 bases between. The CDR3 loop is CASNPQGGDQPQHF. The CDR3 coding sequence is TGTGCCAGCAACCCTCAGGGAGGCGATCAGCCCCAGCATTTT.

V is TRBV9 and J is TRBJ2-3; possible D gene TRBD2, 5 bases. Trimming removed 3 bases from V and 10 bases from J, with 21 bases in between. Germline lookup yields CDR1 SGDLS and CDR2 YYNGEE. The CDR3 totals 15 residues. In DNA, the CDR3 is TGTGCCAGCAGCGGCGGACGGTCGGGAAGTACCGCGCAGTATTTT. Protein: CASSGGRSGSTAQYF.

The gene calls are TRBV12-5 and TRBJ1-1; D might be TRBD1 (6 bases). V gave up 4 bases and J gave up 0 bases, with 15 bases separating them. The CDR3 covers 16 residues. The germline V gene encodes CDR1 LGHNT and CDR2 FRNRAP. The chain's CDR3 is CASGSTGWEMNTEAFF. DNA of the CDR3: TGTGCTAGTGGTTCTACAGGGTGGGAAATGAACACTGAAGCTTTCTTT.